The 3 T cell receptor beta chains reported below all come from one sample, sequenced in a study of T cells in women clearing cervical HPV infection (dated by TCRdb to 2016 to 2019). Libraries were built with the immunoSEQ multiplex PCR assay. TCRdb took over this immuneACCESS table, retaining in-frame rearrangements with V and J assigned. Such tables are incomplete; in checked studies, under half of the missing clones stem from an unresolved V gene, and the remainder is unexplained. The table for this sample records tens of thousands of clones. The ten largest clones represent approximately 0.98% of the sample. Sequenced: blood buffy coat. Receptors were obtained from a woman between 18 and 70 years old with a cervical HPV16 infection that either progressed to CIN3+ or cleared (not recorded which).

On this clone: Read sequence stops 3 residues before the CDR3 end, and the germline J gene provides the missing end. Other DNA sequences from this sample encode an identical CDR3 as well. V is TRBV11-2 and J is TRBJ1-3; TRBD1 might be the D (6 bases). V was cut by 2 bases and J by 5 bases, with 13 bases left in between. The CDR3 is 15 amino acids. Looked up from germline, CDR1 is SGHAT and CDR2 is FQNNGV. The CDR3 protein is CASSLSRTARNTIYF. CDR3 bases read: TGTGCCAGCAGCTTATCGCGGACAGCTAGAAACACC. Full variable domain (outside the CDR3, taken from reference TRBV11-2 and TRBJ1-3): EAGVAQSPRYKIIEKRQSVAFWCNPISGHATLYWYQQILGQGPKLLIQFQNNGVVDDSQLPKDRFSAERLKGVDSTLKIQPAKLEDSAVYLCASSLSRTARNTIYFGEGSWLTVV.

Of note for this clone: The CDR3 extends 3 residues past the end of the read, so its final part is completed from the germline J gene. This chain uses TRBV20-1 with TRBJ2-1, with 12 nucleotides matching TRBD2. CDR1 is DFQATT and CDR2 is SNEGSKA in the germline V gene (reference sequence). The ends lost 1 base at V and 0 bases at J; junction bases unmatched: 7. This CDR3 is 18 amino acids long. The sequenced part of the CDR3 DNA is TGCAGTGCTAGAGGTGGACTAGCGGGGACCCGCTCCTACAATGAG. Amino acid sequence: CSARGGLAGTRSYNE. The whole CDR3 sequence reads CSARGGLAGTRSYNEQFF.

Points on this clone: The read ends 3 residues shy of where the CDR3 ends; the end is completed using the germline J gene. V and J are TRBV29-1 and TRBJ2-7; D possibly corresponds to TRBD2 (6 bases). The CDR3 runs to 13 residues. Germline V gene sequence: CDR1 SQVTM, CDR2 ANQGSEA. V was shortened by 5 bases and J by 0 bases, with 11 bases between the two germline ends. The CDR3 loop reads CSVRIGGSYEQYF. CDR3 DNA (partial): TGCAGCGTTAGGATCGGGGGCTCCTACGAG.